The 30 T cell receptor beta chains below come from one sample, sequenced in a study of early stage breast cancer tumors. Assay: immunoSEQ multiplex PCR; the TCRdb copy retains only in-frame clones and omits some. The sample records 55,000 to 70,000 clones, approximately 84% being singletons. Specimen: blood. Receptors originate from a person aged 35 to 50 with breast cancer.

The V gene is TRBV27, the J gene TRBJ2-1, with a tentative D call TRBD2 (5 bases). Trimming left V 5 bases short and J 4 bases short, with 12 bases between. Germline CDR1 and CDR2: MNHEY and SMNVEV (reference sequence). CDR3 length: 14 amino acids. Here the CDR3 DNA reads TGTGCCAGCAGTACCGGGATTAGGTACAATGAGCAGTTCTTC. It encodes CASSTGIRYNEQFF.

J is TRBJ2-7 and V is TRBV29-1, with D hard to call. The germline CDR1 and CDR2 sequences are SQVTM and ANQGSEA. V lost 4 bases to trimming and J lost 2 bases, with 9 bases between them. CDR3 length: 12 residues. The CDR3: CSVVTPAYEQYF. The DNA of the CDR3 is TGCAGCGTTGTAACGCCGGCCTACGAGCAGTACTTC.

Only one count was recorded for this clone. The rearrangement links TRBV18 to TRBJ2-7; 11 bases fit TRBD1. V trimming: 6 bases; J trimming: 2 bases; junction bases outside the gene matches: 6. Per the germline V gene, CDR1 is KGHSH and CDR2 is LQKENI. The CDR3 extends over 15 amino acids. The CDR3 loop reads CASSPGTGGTYEQYF. The CDR3 nucleotides are TGTGCCAGCTCTCCCGGGACAGGGGGAACCTACGAGCAGTACTTC.

V and J are TRBV29-1 and TRBJ1-2; 7 nucleotides match TRBD1. V gave up 0 bases and J gave up 2 bases; unmatched junction bases: 9. This CDR3 spans 16 amino acids. Looked up from germline, CDR1 is SQVTM and CDR2 is ANQGSEA. CDR3 coding DNA: TGCAGCGTTGAAGATCCGATCGGAGGGGGCAACTATGGCTACACCTTC. Protein product: CSVEDPIGGGNYGYTF.

The rearrangement uses TRBV12-5 and TRBJ2-3, with D perhaps being TRBD1 or TRBD2 (6 bases each). Per germline, CDR1 LGHNT and CDR2 FRNRAP. Trimming removed 3 bases from V and 10 bases from J, with 14 bases in between. This CDR3 is 13 amino acids long. This CDR3 is CASGFLAGEAQYF. The CDR3 nucleotides read TGTGCTAGTGGTTTTCTGGCAGGGGAGGCGCAGTATTTT.

The chain recombines TRBV30 with TRBJ1-6; D gene ambiguous. The germline V and J ends were trimmed by 2 bases and 7 bases, with 9 bases remaining between them. CDR1 and CDR2 (germline): GTSNPN, SVGIG (reference sequence). This CDR3 contains 13 residues. The CDR3 sequence: CAWSPGINSPLHF. DNA of the CDR3: TGTGCCTGGAGTCCAGGAATCAATTCACCCCTCCACTTT.

This chain connects TRBV11-3 to TRBJ2-7; 8 bases line up with TRBD2. In germline, CDR1 is SGHNT, CDR2 YENEEA. Trimming cost V 0 bases and J 7 bases; bases outside gene matches: 8. The CDR3 runs to 15 residues. The CDR3 coding sequence is TGTGCCAGCAGCTTAGATAGCGGGAAGGTCTCTGAGCAGTACTTC. It translates to CASSLDSGKVSEQYF.

The sample holds one count of this clone. V is TRBV12-1 and J is TRBJ2-5; the table gives TRBD2 as D, unverified against the DNA. TRBV12-1 is a listed pseudogene. This CDR3 spans 13 amino acids. The chain's CDR3 is CASSFQRPRIQYF. CDR3 coding DNA: TGTGCCAGCAGCTTTCAGCGCCCCCGGATCCAGTACTTC.

The chain employs TRBV9 and TRBJ2-2; no reliable D call. CDR1 SGDLS and CDR2 YYNGEE come from the germline V gene. The CDR3 loop spans 11 amino acids. Trimming cost V 4 bases and J 6 bases, with 4 bases left between them. CDR3 region: CASSSAGELFF. CDR3 nucleotides: TGTGCCAGCAGCAGTGCCGGGGAGCTGTTTTTT.

This clone was observed a single time. The chain recombines TRBV28 with TRBJ2-4; no clear D. The CDR3 runs to 16 residues. Per the germline V gene, CDR1 is MDHEN and CDR2 is SYDVKM. V was trimmed by 2 bases and J by 8 bases, leaving 19 bases between them. The CDR3: CASSLISGRRTDIQYF. The CDR3, as DNA: TGTGCCAGCAGTTTAATTTCGGGTCGGCGTACAGACATTCAGTACTTC.

The chain combines TRBV5-1 with TRBJ2-1, with D unresolved. The CDR3 consists of 13 residues. Trimming left V 1 base short and J 4 bases short, with 6 bases between. The germline V gene encodes CDR1 SGHRS and CDR2 YFSETQ. The CDR3: CASSLIYYNEQFF. In nucleotides, the CDR3 is TGCGCCAGCAGCTTGATCTATTACAATGAGCAGTTCTTC.

The CDR3 region is CASGLAGIRETQYF. Written as DNA, the CDR3 is TGTGCCAGCGGCCTAGCGGGAATCAGGGAGACCCAGTACTTC. The chain carries TRBV6-1 and TRBJ2-5; 9 nucleotides match TRBD2. The CDR3 runs 14 residues. The germline gives CDR1 MNHNS, CDR2 SASEGT. After removal of 8 bases from V and 5 bases from J, the junction contained 9 bases not matched to a gene.

V gene TRBV5-8 combines with J gene TRBJ1-2, with TRBD1 matching over 10 bases. V lost 5 bases and J lost 7; bases outside the gene matches: 5. This CDR3 has 13 amino acids. Germline V gives CDR1 SGHTS, CDR2 YDEGEE. In DNA form, the CDR3 reads TGTGCCAGCAGGTTCGGGACAGGGGTTGGCTACACCTTC. It codes for CASRFGTGVGYTF.

The rearrangement uses TRBV27 and TRBJ2-7, with D tentatively TRBD1 or TRBD2 (5 bases each). Trimming removed 5 bases at V and 7 bases at J, with 15 bases between. There are 13 residues in the CDR3. Germline V CDR1 and CDR2: MNHEY, SMNVEV (reference sequence). Here the CDR3 reads CASSISGTNEQYF. CDR3 sequence (DNA): TGTGCCAGCAGTATTTCCGGGACGAATGAGCAGTACTTC.

The chain has TRBV7-6 and TRBJ1-2, with 9 bases fitting TRBD1. In germline, CDR1 is SGHVS, CDR2 FNYEAQ. The ends lost 0 bases at V and 5 bases at J; junction bases unmatched: 4. The CDR3 covers 15 residues. CDR3 residues: CASSLAPGTGYGYTF. CDR3 sequence (DNA): TGTGCCAGCAGCTTAGCTCCCGGGACAGGGTATGGCTACACCTTC.

This chain connects TRBV28 to TRBJ1-4; D is undetermined. In germline, CDR1 is MDHEN, CDR2 SYDVKM. The V end lost 6 bases, the J end lost 1 base, and 12 bases lay between the germline ends. This CDR3 spans 15 amino acids. CDR3: CASSLIWETNEKLFF. The CDR3 nucleotides read TGTGCCAGCAGCCTTATTTGGGAAACTAATGAAAAACTGTTTTTT.

The rearrangement uses TRBV5-1 and TRBJ2-3; 11 bases match TRBD1. The V gene end was trimmed by 5 bases and the J gene end by 0 bases; junction bases not matched to a gene: 2. The germline V gene encodes CDR1 SGHRS and CDR2 YFSETQ. There are 15 residues in the CDR3. CDR3 coding DNA: TGCGCCAGCAGGGGACAGGGGGAGAGCACAGATACGCAGTATTTT. Amino acids: CASRGQGESTDTQYF.

The chain has TRBV2 and TRBJ1-1, with D maybe TRBD1 (5 bases). V lost 5 bases, J lost 3 bases, and 22 bases lay in between. This CDR3 has 17 amino acids. From germline, CDR1 is SNHLY and CDR2 FYNNEI. The CDR3 reads CASSPDGTGTLHTEAFF. As DNA, the CDR3 is TGTGCCAGCAGTCCCGATGGGACCGGGACCCTTCACACTGAAGCTTTCTTT.

This sequence joins TRBV5-6 and TRBJ2-1; 8 nucleotides align to TRBD2. Germline CDR1 and CDR2: SGHDT and YYEEEE. V lost 5 bases and J lost 1; bases outside the gene matches: 2. This CDR3 is built from 14 residues. The chain's CDR3 is CASSSGKSYNEQFF. CDR3 coding DNA: TGTGCCAGCAGTAGCGGGAAATCCTACAATGAGCAGTTCTTC.

This sequence joins TRBV27 and TRBJ2-1; tentative D call: TRBD1 (6 bases). CDR1 and CDR2 (germline): MNHEY, SMNVEV (reference sequence). V was trimmed by 6 bases and J by 2 bases, leaving 11 bases between them. The CDR3 is 14 amino acids. CDR3 bases: TGTGCCAGCAGGGGACACGGAGCCTACAATGAGCAGTTCTTC. Translated, it gives CASRGHGAYNEQFF.

V is TRBV6-1 and J is TRBJ1-1; D is undetermined. The CDR3 contains 15 residues. Trimming left V 0 bases short and J 1 base short, with 9 bases between. Germline lookup yields CDR1 MNHNS and CDR2 SASEGT. This chain's CDR3 is CASSEADFRNTEAFF. The CDR3 DNA reads as TGTGCCAGCAGTGAAGCGGACTTTAGGAACACTGAAGCTTTCTTT.

The table lists this clone with a count of one. The chain carries TRBV27 and TRBJ1-1; D not resolved. Between the trimmed V and J ends, which lost 5 bases and 2 bases, there was a span of 9 bases. Germline lookup yields CDR1 MNHEY and CDR2 SMNVEV (reference sequence). The CDR3 sequence is 13 residues long. CDR3 amino acids: CASSPDFNTEAFF. In DNA form, the CDR3 reads TGTGCCAGCAGTCCGGACTTTAACACTGAAGCTTTCTTT.

V and J are TRBV27 and TRBJ2-2; D may be TRBD1 (5 bases). V lost 3 bases and J lost 2, with 7 bases in between. This CDR3 is built from 14 residues. Germline CDR1 is MNHEY and CDR2 is SMNVEV (reference sequence). This CDR3 is CASSFRVNTGELFF. CDR3 nucleotides: TGTGCCAGCAGTTTCAGGGTTAACACCGGGGAGCTGTTTTTT.

The chain combines TRBV28 with TRBJ2-5; weak D call: TRBD2 (5 bases). V was shortened by 6 bases and J by 2 bases, with 7 bases between the two germline ends. Germline values: CDR1 MDHEN, CDR2 SYDVKM. The CDR3 loop spans 12 amino acids. The CDR3 DNA is TGTGCCAGCAGGAGGGTACAAGAGACCCAGTACTTC. It is translated as CASRRVQETQYF.

The chain joins TRBV6-1 to TRBJ2-7; D uncertain. Germline CDR1 is MNHNS and CDR2 is SASEGT. The CDR3 loop spans 14 amino acids. The V end lost 2 bases, the J end lost 1 base, and 9 bases lay between the germline ends. The CDR3 region is CASSEFDASYEQYF. The CDR3 region has the DNA TGTGCCAGCAGTGAATTCGACGCGTCCTACGAGCAGTACTTC.

The chain employs TRBV6-1 and TRBJ1-5; no clear D gene. V was cut by 6 bases and J by 4 bases, with 7 bases left in between. CDR3 size: 12 residues. Looked up from germline, CDR1 is MNHNS and CDR2 is SASEGT. DNA for the CDR3: TGTGCCAGCAGGATGAAGAATCAGCCCCAGCATTTT. Translated, it gives CASRMKNQPQHF.

This clone came up a few times. The CDR3 is CASSFSGWSYEQYF. The DNA of the CDR3 is TGTGCCAGCAGCTTTAGTGGATGGTCCTACGAGCAGTACTTC. The chain has TRBV11-2 and TRBJ2-7, with D unresolved. The V gene's germline CDR1 is SGHAT and CDR2 FQNNGV. The CDR3 sequence is 14 residues long. V was shortened by 3 bases and J by 1 base, with 10 bases between the two germline ends.

V is TRBV11-3 and J is TRBJ2-1; D unresolved. CDR1 and CDR2 from the germline V gene are SGHNT and YENEEA. The V gene lost 4 bases and the J gene lost 0 bases, with 10 bases spanning the gap. This CDR3 has 15 amino acids. The CDR3 DNA is TGTGCCAGCAGCTACGACTGGGGCTCCTACAATGAGCAGTTCTTC. This gives the protein CASSYDWGSYNEQFF.

In this sample, this clone turned up once. This chain connects TRBV7-9 to TRBJ2-5; possible D gene TRBD2, 5 bases. The germline gives CDR1 SEHNR, CDR2 FQNEAQ (reference sequence). Trimming cost V 5 bases and J 5 bases, with 15 bases left between them. The CDR3 has 14 residues. The chain's CDR3 is CASSQTPGEETQYF. The CDR3 DNA is TGTGCCAGCAGCCAGACGCCTGGGGAGGAGACCCAGTACTTC.

The V call is TRBV9, the J call TRBJ2-3; D is possibly TRBD1 or TRBD2 (5 bases each). The V gene lost 0 bases and the J gene lost 1 base, with 6 bases spanning the gap. Per the germline V gene, CDR1 is SGDLS and CDR2 is YYNGEE. This CDR3 is 14 amino acids long. The DNA of the CDR3 is TGTGCCAGCAGCGTAGTGGGGGGCACAGATACGCAGTATTTT. Its translation is CASSVVGGTDTQYF.